This TCR beta chain was retrieved from a study of CD8+ T cells in alopecia areata. General study findings and limits: Sharing of TCR sequences between patients (possibly for HLA-related reasons) was less clear than in mice. Scalp and blood retained many expanded lesional clones during tofacitinib.

Following RNA extraction, reverse transcription yielded cDNA that acted as the sequencing template. Clones were sequenced by immunoSEQ multiplex PCR, and TCRdb holds only the in-frame ones, with some missing. The sample carries around 140,000 clones, 86% recorded once. The sample's treatment: oral pan-JAK inhibitor, 5-10 mg twice daily. Concerning this clone: The antigen is undetermined.

Sample: CD8+ T cells sorted from blood, taken at week 4, from a patient treated with tofacitinib. The TCR sequence derives from a human donor with alopecia areata.

CDR3 DNA: TGTGCCAGCAGCCACGACTACCGACTAGCGGGAGTGGGAGGAGAGACCCAGTACTTC. Its protein product is CASSHDYRLAGVGGETQYF. The chain is built from TRBV7-2 and TRBJ2-5, with 12 positions matching TRBD2. CDR1 is SGHTA and CDR2 is FQGNSA in the germline V gene. This CDR3 region has 19 residues. The V gene end was trimmed by 5 bases and the J gene end by 4 bases; junction bases not matched to a gene: 17.